The source of this T cell receptor beta chain is a study of cytomegalovirus exposure and HLA in healthy donors. A multiplex PCR was run with 60 Vbeta primers and 13 Jbeta primers. The table came from immunoSEQ multiplex PCR; TCRdb's copy has only in-frame clones and leaves some out. The sample carries some 100,000 clones, about 80% recorded once. In regard to this clone: Its target is unknown.

Germline V gives CDR1 SGHTA, CDR2 FQGNSA. Trimming removed 4 bases from V and 5 bases from J; junction bases left unmatched: 13. This CDR3 is built from 16 residues. General study points: In a later analysis, around 18,000 TCR beta sequences were associated with HLA alleles at 0.05 false discovery rate. Association of a missense DCLRE1C variant with TCR beta V- and J-gene trimming was reported in a later analysis.

Sequenced material: PBMCs. This sequence joins TRBV7-2 and TRBJ2-7; TRBD1 agrees at 8 bases. The sequence was collected from a male donor in good health and CMV-seropositive. The CDR3 DNA reads as TGTGCCAGCAGCTATGCCCCGAGGGCAGGGGGCGACGAGCAGTACTTC. Translation gives CASSYAPRAGGDEQYF.